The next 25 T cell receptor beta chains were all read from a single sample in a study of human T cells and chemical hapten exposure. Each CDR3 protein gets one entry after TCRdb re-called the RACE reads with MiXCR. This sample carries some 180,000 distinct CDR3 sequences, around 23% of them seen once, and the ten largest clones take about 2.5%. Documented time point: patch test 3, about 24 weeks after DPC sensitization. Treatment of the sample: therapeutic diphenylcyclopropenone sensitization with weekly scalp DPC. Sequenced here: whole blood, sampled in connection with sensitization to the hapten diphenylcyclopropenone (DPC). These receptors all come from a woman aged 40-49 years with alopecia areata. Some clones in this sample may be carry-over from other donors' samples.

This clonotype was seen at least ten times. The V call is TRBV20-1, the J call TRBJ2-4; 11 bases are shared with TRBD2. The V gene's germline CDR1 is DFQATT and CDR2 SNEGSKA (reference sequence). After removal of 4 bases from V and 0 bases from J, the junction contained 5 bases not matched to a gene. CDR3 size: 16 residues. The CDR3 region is CSATAGLAGAKNIQYF. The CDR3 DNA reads TGCAGTGCTACCGCCGGACTAGCGGGAGCCAAAAACATTCAGTACTTC.

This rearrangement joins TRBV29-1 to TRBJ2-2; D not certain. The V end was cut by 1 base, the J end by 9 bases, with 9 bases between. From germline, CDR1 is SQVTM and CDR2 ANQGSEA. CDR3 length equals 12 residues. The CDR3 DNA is TGCAGCGTTGAAGGGTCCCGGCGGGAGCTGTTTTTT. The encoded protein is CSVEGSRRELFF.

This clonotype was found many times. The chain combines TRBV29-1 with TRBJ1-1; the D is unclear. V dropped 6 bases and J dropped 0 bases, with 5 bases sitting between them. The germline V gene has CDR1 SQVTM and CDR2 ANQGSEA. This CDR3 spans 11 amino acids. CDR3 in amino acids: CSVEMNTEAFF. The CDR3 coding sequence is TGCAGCGTGGAGATGAACACTGAAGCTTTCTTT.

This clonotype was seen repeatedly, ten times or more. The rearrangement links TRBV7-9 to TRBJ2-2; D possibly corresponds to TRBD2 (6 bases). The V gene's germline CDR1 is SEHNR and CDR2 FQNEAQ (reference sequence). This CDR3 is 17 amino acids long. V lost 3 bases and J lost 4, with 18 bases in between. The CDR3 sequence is CASSFGGARAVTGELFF. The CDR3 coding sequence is TGTGCCAGCAGCTTCGGAGGGGCAAGGGCGGTCACCGGGGAGCTGTTTTTT.

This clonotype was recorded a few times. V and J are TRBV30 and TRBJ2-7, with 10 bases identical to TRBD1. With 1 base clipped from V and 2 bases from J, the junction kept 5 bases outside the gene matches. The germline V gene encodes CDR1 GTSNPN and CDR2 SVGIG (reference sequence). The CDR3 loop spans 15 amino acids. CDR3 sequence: CAWSASGQGAYEQYF. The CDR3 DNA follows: TGTGCCTGGAGTGCCTCCGGACAGGGGGCCTACGAGCAGTACTTC.

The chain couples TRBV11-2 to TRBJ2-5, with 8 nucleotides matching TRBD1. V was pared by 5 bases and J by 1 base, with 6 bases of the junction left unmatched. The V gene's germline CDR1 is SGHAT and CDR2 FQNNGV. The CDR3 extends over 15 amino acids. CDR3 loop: CASSPGQGPQETQYF. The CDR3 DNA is TGTGCCAGCAGCCCCGGACAGGGCCCCCAAGAGACCCAGTACTTC.

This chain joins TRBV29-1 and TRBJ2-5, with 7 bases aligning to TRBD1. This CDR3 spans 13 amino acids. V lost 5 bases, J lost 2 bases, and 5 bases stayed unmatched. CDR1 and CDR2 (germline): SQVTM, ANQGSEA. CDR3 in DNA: TGCAGCGTTCCCAGGGGGTTACAAGAGACCCAGTACTTC. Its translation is CSVPRGLQETQYF.

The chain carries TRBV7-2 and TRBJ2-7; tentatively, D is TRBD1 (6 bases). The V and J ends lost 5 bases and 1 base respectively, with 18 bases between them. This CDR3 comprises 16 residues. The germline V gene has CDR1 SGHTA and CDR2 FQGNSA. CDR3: CASSPYSVGQSYEQYF. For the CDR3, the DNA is TGTGCCAGCAGCCCCTACTCTGTCGGACAGTCCTACGAGCAGTACTTC.

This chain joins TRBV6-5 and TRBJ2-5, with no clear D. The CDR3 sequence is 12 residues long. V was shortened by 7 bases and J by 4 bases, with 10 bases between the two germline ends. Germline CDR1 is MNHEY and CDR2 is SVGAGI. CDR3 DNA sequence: TGTGCCAGCACCTCCTGGGGAGAGACCCAGTACTTC. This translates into CASTSWGETQYF.

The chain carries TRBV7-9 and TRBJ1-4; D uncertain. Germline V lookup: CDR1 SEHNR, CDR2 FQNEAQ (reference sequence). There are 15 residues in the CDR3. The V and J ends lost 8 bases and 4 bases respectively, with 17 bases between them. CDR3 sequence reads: CASRPSAAGNEKLFF. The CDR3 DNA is TGTGCCAGCCGACCCTCAGCGGCGGGTAATGAAAAACTGTTTTTT.

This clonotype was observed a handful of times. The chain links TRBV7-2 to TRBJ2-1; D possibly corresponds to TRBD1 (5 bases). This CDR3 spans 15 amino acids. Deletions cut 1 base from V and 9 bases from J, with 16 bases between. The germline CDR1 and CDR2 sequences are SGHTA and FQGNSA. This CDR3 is CASSLVSWAQGEQFF. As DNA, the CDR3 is TGTGCCAGCAGCTTAGTATCGTGGGCCCAGGGTGAGCAGTTCTTC.

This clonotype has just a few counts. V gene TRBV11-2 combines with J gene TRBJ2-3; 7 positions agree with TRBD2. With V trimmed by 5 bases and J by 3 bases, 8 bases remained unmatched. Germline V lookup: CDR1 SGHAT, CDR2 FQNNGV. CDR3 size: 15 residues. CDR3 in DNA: TGTGCCAGCAGCCTGGAGGCTAGCGGTACAGATACGCAGTATTTT. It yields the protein CASSLEASGTDTQYF.

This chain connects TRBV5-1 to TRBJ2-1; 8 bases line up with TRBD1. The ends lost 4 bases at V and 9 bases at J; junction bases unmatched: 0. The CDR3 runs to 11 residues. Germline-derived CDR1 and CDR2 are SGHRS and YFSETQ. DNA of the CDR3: TGCGCCAGCAGCGGACAGGGTGAGCAGTTCTTC. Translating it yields CASSGQGEQFF.

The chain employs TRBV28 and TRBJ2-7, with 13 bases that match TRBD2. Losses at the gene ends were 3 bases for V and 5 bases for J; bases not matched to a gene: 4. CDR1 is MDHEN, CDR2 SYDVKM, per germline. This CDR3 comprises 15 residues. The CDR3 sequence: CASSFGTSGKNEQYF. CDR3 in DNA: TGTGCCAGCAGTTTCGGGACTAGCGGGAAGAACGAGCAGTACTTC.

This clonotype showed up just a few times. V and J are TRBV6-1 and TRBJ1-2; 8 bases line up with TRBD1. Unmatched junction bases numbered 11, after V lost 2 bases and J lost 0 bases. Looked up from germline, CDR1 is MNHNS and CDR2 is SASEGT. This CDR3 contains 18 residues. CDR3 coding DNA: TGTGCCAGCAGTGAAAGGGTCCAGGGGGCTAATGCTAACTATGGCTACACCTTC. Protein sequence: CASSERVQGANANYGYTF.

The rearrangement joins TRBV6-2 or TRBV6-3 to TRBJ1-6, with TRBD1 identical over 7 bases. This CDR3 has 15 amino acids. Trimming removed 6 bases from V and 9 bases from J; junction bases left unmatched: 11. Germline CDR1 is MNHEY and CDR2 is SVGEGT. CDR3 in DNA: TGTGCCAGCAGCCGAGGACAGGCATCCACTTCACCCCTCCACTTT. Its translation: CASSRGQASTSPLHF.

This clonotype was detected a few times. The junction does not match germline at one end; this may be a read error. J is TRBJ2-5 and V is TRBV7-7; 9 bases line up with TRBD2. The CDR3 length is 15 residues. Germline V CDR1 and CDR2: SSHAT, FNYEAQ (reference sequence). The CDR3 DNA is TGTGCTAGCAGCCCAAATAGCGGGAGCGCGGGGACCCAGTACTTC. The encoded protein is CASSPNSGSAGTQYF.

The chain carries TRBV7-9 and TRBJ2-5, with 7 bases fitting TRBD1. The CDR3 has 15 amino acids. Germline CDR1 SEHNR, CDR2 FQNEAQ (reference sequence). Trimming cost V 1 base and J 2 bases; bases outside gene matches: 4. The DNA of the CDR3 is TGTGCCAGCAGCTTAGAGCCGGGACAGCAAGAGACCCAGTACTTC. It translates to CASSLEPGQQETQYF.

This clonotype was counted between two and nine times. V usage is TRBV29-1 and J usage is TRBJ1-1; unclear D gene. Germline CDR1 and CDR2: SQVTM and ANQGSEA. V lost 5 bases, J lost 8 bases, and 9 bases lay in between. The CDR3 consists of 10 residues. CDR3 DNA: TGCAGCGTTTATGACGGAGAAGCTTTCTTT. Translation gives CSVYDGEAFF.

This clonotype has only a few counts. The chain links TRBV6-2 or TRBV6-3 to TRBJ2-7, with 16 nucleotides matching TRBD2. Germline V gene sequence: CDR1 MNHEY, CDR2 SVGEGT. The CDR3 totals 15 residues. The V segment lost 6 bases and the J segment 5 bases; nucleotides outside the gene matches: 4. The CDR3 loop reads CASRPGTSGRDEQYF. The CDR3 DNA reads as TGTGCCAGCAGACCCGGGACTAGCGGGAGGGACGAGCAGTACTTC.

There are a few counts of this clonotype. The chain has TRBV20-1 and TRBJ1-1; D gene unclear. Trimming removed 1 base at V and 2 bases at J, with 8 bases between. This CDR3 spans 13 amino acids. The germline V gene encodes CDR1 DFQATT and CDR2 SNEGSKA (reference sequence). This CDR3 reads CSARVNLNTEAFF. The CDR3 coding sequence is TGCAGTGCTAGAGTGAACCTTAACACTGAAGCTTTCTTT.

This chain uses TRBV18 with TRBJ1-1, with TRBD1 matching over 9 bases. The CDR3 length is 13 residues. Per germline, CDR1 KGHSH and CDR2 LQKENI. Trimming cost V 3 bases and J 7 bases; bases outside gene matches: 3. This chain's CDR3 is CASSPGQGIEAFF. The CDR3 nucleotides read TGTGCCAGCTCACCCGGACAGGGGATTGAAGCTTTCTTT.

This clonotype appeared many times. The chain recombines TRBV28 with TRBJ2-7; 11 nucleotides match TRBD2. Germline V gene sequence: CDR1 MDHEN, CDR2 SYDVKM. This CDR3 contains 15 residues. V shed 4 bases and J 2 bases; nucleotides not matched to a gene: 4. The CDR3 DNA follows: TGTGCCAGCAGTTCCCGACTAGCGGGAACCTACGAGCAGTACTTC. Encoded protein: CASSSRLAGTYEQYF.

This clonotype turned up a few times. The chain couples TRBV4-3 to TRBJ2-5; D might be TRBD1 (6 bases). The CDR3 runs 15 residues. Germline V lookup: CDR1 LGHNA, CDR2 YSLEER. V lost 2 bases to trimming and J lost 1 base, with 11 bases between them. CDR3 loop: CASSQQQGPQETQYF. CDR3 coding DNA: TGCGCCAGCAGCCAACAACAGGGACCCCAAGAGACCCAGTACTTC.

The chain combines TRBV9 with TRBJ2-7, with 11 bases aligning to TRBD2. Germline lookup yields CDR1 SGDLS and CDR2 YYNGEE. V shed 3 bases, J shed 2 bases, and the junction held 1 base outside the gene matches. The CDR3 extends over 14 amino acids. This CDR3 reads CASSATSGTYEQYF. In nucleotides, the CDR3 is TGTGCCAGCAGCGCGACTAGCGGGACCTACGAGCAGTACTTC.